This T cell receptor beta chain originates from a study of cytomegalovirus exposure and HLA in healthy donors. Study-level findings and limits: Reported results showed that the classifier diagnosed cytomegalovirus status with high specificity and sensitivity. Rare sequences made up most TCRs, while some public TCRs were found in many donors. According to a subsequent analysis, TCR clusters identified in the first cohort showed a tendency to co-occur across the approximately 120 validation repertoires.

CDR3 length: 13 amino acids. Germline V CDR1 and CDR2: SQVTM, ANQGSEA. Germline trimming cut 5 bases from V and 4 bases from J; bases unmatched to any gene: 7. Worth noting for this clone: Its matching antigen is unknown.

Profiling relied on immunoSEQ multiplex PCR, and the TCRdb table lists in-frame clones only, not all of them. The sample has some 45,000 clones, around 94% seen once. The V gene is TRBV29-1, the J gene TRBJ1-1, with TRBD1 identical over 7 bases. The clonotype was recovered from a woman between 18 and 29 years old in good health and CMV-seropositive. The source material was PBMCs. The CDR3 DNA reads TGCAGCGTTTCGACAGGGAGCGGCACTGAAGCTTTCTTT. This codes for CSVSTGSGTEAFF. Filled out from reference TRBV29-1 and TRBJ1-1, the complete variable domain reads SAVISQKPSRDICQRGTSLTIQCQVDSQVTMMFWYRQQPGQSLTLIATANQGSEATYESGFVIDKFPISRPNLTFSTLTVSNMSPEDSSIYLCSVSTGSGTEAFFGQGTRLTVV.